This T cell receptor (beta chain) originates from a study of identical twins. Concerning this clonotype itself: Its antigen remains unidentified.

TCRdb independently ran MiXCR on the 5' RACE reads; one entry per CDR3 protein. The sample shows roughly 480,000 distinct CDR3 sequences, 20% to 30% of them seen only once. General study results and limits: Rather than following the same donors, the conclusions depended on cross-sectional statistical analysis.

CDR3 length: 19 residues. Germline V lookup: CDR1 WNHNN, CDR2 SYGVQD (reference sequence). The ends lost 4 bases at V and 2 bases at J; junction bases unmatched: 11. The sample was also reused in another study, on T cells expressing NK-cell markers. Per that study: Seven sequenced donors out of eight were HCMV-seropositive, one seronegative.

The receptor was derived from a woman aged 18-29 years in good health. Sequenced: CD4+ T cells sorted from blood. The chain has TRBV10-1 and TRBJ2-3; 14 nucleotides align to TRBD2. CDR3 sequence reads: CASSGAGTSGSVDTDTQYF. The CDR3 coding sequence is TGCGCCAGCAGTGGGGCCGGGACTAGCGGGAGCGTTGACACAGATACGCAGTATTTT.